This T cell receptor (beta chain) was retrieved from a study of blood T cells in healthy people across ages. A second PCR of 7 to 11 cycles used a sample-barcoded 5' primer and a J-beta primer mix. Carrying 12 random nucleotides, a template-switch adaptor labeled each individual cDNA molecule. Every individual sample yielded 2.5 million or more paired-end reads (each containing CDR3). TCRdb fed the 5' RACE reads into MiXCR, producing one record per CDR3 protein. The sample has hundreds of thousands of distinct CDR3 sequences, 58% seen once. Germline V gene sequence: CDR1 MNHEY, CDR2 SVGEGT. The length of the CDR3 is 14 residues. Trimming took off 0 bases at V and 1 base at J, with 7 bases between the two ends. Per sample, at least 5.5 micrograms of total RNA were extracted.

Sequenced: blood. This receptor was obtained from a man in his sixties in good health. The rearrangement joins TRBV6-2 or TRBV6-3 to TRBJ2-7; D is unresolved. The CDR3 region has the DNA TGTGCCAGCAGTTACTCCTTCGGTTCCTACGAGCAGTACTTC. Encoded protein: CASSYSFGSYEQYF.